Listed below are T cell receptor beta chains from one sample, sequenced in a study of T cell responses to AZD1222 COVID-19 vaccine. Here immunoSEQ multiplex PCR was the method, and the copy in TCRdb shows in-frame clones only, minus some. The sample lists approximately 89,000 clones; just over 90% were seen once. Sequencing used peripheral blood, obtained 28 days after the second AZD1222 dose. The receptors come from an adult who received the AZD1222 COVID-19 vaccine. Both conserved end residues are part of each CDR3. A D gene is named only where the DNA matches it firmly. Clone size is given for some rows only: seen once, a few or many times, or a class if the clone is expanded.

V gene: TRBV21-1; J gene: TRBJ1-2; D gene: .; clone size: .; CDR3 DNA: TGTGCCAGCAGCTCGGACGAGGCCAGCGGGGGCTACACCTTC; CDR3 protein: CASSSDEASGGYTF
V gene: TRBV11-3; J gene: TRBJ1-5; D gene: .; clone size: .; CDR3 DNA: TGTGCCAGCAGCTTAGTAGGGACCCTCAATCAGCCCCAGCATTTT; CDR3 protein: CASSLVGTLNQPQHF
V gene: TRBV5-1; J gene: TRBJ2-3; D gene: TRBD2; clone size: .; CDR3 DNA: TGCGCCAGCAGCTCTAATAGGCGGGGGGATAGCACAGATACGCAGTATTTT; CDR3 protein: CASSSNRRGDSTDTQYF
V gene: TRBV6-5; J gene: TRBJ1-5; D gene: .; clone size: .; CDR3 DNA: TGTGCCAGCAGGGCACACCGTACTCACAATCAGCCCCAGCATTTT; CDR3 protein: CASRAHRTHNQPQHF
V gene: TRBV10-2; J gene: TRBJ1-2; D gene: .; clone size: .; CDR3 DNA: TGCGCCAGCCTTCGGGACGACTATGGCTACACCTTC; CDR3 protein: CASLRDDYGYTF
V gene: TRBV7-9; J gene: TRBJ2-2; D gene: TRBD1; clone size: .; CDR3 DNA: TGTGCCAGCAGACCCCTGGGACAGGGGGCCACCGGGGAGCTGTTTTTT; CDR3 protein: CASRPLGQGATGELFF
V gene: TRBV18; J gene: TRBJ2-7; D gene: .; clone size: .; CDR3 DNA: TGTGCCAGCTCTGGGGGAGTCTACGAGCAGTACTTC; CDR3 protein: CASSGGVYEQYF
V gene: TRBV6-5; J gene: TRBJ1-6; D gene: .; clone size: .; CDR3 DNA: TGTGCCAGCAGATCGACAGACAGCAATTCACCCCTCCACTTT; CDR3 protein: CASRSTDSNSPLHF
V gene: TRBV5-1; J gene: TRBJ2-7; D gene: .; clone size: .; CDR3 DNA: TGCGCCAGCAGCCCGGAGGGGGGTATCGCCTACTTC; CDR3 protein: CASSPEGGIAYF
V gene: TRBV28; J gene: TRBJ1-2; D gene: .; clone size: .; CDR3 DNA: TGTGCCAGCAGTTTATTGGGGGCTGGGGGCTACACCTTC; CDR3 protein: CASSLLGAGGYTF
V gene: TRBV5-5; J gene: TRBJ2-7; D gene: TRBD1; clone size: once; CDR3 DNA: TGTGCCAGCAGCTTGGCGACAGGGGGTTTTTACGAGCAGTACTTC; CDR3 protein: CASSLATGGFYEQYF
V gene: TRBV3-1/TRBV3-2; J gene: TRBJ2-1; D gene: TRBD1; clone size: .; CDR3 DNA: TGTGCCAGCAGCCAAGCCGGACAGGGGGCGAACAATGAGCAGTTCTTC; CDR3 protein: CASSQAGQGANNEQFF
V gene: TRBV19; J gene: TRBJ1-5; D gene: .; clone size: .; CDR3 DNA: TGTGCCAGTAGTATCGGGGGCCATAGCAATCAGCCCCAGCATTTT; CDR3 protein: CASSIGGHSNQPQHF
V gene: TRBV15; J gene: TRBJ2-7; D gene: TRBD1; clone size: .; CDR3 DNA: TGTGCCACCAGCAGAGAGAGCGGACAGGCCTACGAGCAGTACTTC; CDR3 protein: CATSRESGQAYEQYF
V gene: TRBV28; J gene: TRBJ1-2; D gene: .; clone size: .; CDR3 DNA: TGTGCCAGCCAGTCATCGGGTAACTATGGCTACACCTTC; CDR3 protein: CASQSSGNYGYTF
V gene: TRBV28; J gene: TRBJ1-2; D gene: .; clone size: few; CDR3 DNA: TGTGCCAGCAGTCCCTCGGGAGCTCTTTACTATGGCTACACCTTC; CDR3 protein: CASSPSGALYYGYTF
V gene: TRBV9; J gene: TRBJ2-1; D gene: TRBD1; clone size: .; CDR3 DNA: TGTGCCAGCAGCGTAGACAGGGGAACTTACAATGAGCAGTTCTTC; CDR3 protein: CASSVDRGTYNEQFF
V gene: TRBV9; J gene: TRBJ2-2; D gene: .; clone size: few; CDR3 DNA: TGTGCCAGCAGCGCATCCCCGCCGGGTAGGACGACCGGGGAGCTGTTTTTT; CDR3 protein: CASSASPPGRTTGELFF
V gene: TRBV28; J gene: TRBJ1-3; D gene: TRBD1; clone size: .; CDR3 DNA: TGTGCCAGCAGTTCATTCGGGACAGGGTCCGGAAACACCATATATTTT; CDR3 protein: CASSSFGTGSGNTIYF
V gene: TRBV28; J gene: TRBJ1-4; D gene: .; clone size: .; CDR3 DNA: TGTGCCAGCAGTCCCGGGCAGGGTGGGGAAAAACTGTTTTTT; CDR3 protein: CASSPGQGGEKLFF
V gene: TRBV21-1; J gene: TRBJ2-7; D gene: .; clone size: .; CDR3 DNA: TGTGCCAGCAGCATCATACCGAAGACAGTCGACTACGAGCAGTACTTC; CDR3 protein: CASSIIPKTVDYEQYF
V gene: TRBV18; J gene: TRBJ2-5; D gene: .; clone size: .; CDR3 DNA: TGTGCCAGCTCACCAGGGCCGGGGGAGACCCAGTACTTC; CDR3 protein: CASSPGPGETQYF
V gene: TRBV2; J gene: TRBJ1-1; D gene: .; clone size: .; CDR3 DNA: TGTGCCAGCAGTATAAAGGCCTCAGGCACTGAAGCTTTCTTT; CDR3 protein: CASSIKASGTEAFF
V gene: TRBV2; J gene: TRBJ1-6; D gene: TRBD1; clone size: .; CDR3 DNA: TGTGCCAGCAGTTTGGACAGGGGAGCAGGGTCACCCCTCCACTTT; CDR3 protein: CASSLDRGAGSPLHF
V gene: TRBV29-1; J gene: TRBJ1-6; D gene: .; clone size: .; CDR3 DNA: TGCAGCGTTGCCGTGGACAGACGGGGGTCACCCCTCCACTTT; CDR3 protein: CSVAVDRRGSPLHF
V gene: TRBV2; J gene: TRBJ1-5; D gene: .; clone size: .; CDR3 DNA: TGTGCCAGCACATTCGCTTTAGGGGGGGGTCAGCCCCAGCATTTT; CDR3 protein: CASTFALGGGQPQHF
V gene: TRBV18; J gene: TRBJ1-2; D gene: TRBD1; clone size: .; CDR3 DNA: TGTGCCAGCTCACCGAACCCACCAGGACAGGGGGATGGCTACACCTTC; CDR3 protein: CASSPNPPGQGDGYTF
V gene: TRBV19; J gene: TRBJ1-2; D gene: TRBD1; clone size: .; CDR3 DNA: TGTGCCAGTAGTCCCACAGGGGGCACTAGCTATGGCTACACCTTC; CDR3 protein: CASSPTGGTSYGYTF
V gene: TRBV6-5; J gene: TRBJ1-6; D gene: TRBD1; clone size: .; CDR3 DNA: TGTGCCAGCAGTCATGGGACAGTTAATTCACCCCTCCACTTT; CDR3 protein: CASSHGTVNSPLHF
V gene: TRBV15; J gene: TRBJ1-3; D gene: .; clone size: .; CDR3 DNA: TGTGCCACCAGCAGAGGTGGGGACTCTGGAAACACCATATATTTT; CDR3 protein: CATSRGGDSGNTIYF
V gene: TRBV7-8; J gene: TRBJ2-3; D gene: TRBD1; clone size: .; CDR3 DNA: TGTGCCAGCAGCCAAAACAGGGGTAAAGATACGCAGTATTTT; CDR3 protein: CASSQNRGKDTQYF
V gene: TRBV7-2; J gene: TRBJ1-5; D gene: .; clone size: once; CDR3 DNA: TGTGCCAGCAGCCTGGAAACAGGGTCTGGCAATCAGCCCCAGCATTTT; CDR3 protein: CASSLETGSGNQPQHF
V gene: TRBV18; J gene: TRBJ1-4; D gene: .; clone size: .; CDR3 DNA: TGTGCCAGCTCACCACAGATAGCCAAACTTGCCGAAAAACTGTTTTTT; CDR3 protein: CASSPQIAKLAEKLFF
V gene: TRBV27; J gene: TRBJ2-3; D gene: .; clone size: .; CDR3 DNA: TGTGCCAGCAGTTTCAAAAGCACAGATACGCAGTATTTT; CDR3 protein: CASSFKSTDTQYF
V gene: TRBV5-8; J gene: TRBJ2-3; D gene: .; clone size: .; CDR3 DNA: TGTGCCAGCAGCATAAGTTGGGGACTTGAGGGCACAGATACGCAGTATTTT; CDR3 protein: CASSISWGLEGTDTQYF
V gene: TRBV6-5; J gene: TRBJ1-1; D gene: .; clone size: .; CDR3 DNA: TGTGCCAGCTCGAGGGGGGGCAGGGGTAACACTGAAGCTTTCTTT; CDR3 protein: CASSRGGRGNTEAFF
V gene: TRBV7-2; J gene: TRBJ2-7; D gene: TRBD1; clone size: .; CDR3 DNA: TGTGCCAGCAGCTTGGGACAGGGAGGGGCGTACGAGCAGTACTTC; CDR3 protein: CASSLGQGGAYEQYF
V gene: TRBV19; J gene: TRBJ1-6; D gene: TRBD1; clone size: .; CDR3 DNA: TGTGCCAGTAGCCCGGGACAGTACTATAATTCACCCCTCCACTTT; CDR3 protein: CASSPGQYYNSPLHF
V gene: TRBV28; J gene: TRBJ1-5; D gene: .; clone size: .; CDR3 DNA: TGTGCCAGCAGCTCCCCCGGGCTCAATCAGCCCCAGCATTTT; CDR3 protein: CASSSPGLNQPQHF
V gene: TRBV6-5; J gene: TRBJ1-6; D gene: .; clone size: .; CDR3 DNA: TGTGCCAGCGCCCGTTCGGTGGATTCACCCCTCCACTTT; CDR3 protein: CASARSVDSPLHF
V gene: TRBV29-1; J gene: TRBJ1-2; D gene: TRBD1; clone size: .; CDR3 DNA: TGCAGCGTTGAAGATAGGCAGGACAGGGGGCTGAGGGGTGTCTATGGCTACACCTTC; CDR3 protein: CSVEDRQDRGLRGVYGYTF
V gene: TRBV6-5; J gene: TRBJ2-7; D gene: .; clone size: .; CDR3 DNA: TGTGCCAGCAGGCGGTCCTCCTACGAGCAGTACTTC; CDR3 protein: CASRRSSYEQYF
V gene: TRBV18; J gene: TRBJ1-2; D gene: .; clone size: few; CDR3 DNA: TGTGCCAGCTCACCAGCGAGGGACCATGGCTACACCTTC; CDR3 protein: CASSPARDHGYTF
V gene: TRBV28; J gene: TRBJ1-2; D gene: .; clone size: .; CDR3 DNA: TGTGCCAGCAGCCCCGGACAGAGCTATGGCTACACCTTC; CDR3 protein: CASSPGQSYGYTF
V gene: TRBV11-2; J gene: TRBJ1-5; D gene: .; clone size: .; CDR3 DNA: TGTGCCAGCAGCTTATCAAGCCAATCGGGGGGCAATCAGCCCCAGCATTTT; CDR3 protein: CASSLSSQSGGNQPQHF
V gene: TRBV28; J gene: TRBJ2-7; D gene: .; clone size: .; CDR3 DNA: TGTGCCAGCAGTCCCCCTTATCACTACGAGCAGTACTTC; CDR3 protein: CASSPPYHYEQYF
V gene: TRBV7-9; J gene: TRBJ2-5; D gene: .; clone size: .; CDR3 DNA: TGTGCCAGCAGCCCACCTCGGGGGTTAGGAGAGACCCAGTACTTC; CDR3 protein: CASSPPRGLGETQYF
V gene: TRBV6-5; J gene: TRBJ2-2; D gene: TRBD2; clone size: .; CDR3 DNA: TGTGCCAGCAATCTTAGCGGGGAGGGCGGGGAGCTGTTTTTT; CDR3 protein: CASNLSGEGGELFF
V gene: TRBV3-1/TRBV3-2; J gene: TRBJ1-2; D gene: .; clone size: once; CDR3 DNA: TGTGCCAGACACCTTGAGAGGGGGGGGGATGGCTACACCTTC; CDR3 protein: CARHLERGGDGYTF